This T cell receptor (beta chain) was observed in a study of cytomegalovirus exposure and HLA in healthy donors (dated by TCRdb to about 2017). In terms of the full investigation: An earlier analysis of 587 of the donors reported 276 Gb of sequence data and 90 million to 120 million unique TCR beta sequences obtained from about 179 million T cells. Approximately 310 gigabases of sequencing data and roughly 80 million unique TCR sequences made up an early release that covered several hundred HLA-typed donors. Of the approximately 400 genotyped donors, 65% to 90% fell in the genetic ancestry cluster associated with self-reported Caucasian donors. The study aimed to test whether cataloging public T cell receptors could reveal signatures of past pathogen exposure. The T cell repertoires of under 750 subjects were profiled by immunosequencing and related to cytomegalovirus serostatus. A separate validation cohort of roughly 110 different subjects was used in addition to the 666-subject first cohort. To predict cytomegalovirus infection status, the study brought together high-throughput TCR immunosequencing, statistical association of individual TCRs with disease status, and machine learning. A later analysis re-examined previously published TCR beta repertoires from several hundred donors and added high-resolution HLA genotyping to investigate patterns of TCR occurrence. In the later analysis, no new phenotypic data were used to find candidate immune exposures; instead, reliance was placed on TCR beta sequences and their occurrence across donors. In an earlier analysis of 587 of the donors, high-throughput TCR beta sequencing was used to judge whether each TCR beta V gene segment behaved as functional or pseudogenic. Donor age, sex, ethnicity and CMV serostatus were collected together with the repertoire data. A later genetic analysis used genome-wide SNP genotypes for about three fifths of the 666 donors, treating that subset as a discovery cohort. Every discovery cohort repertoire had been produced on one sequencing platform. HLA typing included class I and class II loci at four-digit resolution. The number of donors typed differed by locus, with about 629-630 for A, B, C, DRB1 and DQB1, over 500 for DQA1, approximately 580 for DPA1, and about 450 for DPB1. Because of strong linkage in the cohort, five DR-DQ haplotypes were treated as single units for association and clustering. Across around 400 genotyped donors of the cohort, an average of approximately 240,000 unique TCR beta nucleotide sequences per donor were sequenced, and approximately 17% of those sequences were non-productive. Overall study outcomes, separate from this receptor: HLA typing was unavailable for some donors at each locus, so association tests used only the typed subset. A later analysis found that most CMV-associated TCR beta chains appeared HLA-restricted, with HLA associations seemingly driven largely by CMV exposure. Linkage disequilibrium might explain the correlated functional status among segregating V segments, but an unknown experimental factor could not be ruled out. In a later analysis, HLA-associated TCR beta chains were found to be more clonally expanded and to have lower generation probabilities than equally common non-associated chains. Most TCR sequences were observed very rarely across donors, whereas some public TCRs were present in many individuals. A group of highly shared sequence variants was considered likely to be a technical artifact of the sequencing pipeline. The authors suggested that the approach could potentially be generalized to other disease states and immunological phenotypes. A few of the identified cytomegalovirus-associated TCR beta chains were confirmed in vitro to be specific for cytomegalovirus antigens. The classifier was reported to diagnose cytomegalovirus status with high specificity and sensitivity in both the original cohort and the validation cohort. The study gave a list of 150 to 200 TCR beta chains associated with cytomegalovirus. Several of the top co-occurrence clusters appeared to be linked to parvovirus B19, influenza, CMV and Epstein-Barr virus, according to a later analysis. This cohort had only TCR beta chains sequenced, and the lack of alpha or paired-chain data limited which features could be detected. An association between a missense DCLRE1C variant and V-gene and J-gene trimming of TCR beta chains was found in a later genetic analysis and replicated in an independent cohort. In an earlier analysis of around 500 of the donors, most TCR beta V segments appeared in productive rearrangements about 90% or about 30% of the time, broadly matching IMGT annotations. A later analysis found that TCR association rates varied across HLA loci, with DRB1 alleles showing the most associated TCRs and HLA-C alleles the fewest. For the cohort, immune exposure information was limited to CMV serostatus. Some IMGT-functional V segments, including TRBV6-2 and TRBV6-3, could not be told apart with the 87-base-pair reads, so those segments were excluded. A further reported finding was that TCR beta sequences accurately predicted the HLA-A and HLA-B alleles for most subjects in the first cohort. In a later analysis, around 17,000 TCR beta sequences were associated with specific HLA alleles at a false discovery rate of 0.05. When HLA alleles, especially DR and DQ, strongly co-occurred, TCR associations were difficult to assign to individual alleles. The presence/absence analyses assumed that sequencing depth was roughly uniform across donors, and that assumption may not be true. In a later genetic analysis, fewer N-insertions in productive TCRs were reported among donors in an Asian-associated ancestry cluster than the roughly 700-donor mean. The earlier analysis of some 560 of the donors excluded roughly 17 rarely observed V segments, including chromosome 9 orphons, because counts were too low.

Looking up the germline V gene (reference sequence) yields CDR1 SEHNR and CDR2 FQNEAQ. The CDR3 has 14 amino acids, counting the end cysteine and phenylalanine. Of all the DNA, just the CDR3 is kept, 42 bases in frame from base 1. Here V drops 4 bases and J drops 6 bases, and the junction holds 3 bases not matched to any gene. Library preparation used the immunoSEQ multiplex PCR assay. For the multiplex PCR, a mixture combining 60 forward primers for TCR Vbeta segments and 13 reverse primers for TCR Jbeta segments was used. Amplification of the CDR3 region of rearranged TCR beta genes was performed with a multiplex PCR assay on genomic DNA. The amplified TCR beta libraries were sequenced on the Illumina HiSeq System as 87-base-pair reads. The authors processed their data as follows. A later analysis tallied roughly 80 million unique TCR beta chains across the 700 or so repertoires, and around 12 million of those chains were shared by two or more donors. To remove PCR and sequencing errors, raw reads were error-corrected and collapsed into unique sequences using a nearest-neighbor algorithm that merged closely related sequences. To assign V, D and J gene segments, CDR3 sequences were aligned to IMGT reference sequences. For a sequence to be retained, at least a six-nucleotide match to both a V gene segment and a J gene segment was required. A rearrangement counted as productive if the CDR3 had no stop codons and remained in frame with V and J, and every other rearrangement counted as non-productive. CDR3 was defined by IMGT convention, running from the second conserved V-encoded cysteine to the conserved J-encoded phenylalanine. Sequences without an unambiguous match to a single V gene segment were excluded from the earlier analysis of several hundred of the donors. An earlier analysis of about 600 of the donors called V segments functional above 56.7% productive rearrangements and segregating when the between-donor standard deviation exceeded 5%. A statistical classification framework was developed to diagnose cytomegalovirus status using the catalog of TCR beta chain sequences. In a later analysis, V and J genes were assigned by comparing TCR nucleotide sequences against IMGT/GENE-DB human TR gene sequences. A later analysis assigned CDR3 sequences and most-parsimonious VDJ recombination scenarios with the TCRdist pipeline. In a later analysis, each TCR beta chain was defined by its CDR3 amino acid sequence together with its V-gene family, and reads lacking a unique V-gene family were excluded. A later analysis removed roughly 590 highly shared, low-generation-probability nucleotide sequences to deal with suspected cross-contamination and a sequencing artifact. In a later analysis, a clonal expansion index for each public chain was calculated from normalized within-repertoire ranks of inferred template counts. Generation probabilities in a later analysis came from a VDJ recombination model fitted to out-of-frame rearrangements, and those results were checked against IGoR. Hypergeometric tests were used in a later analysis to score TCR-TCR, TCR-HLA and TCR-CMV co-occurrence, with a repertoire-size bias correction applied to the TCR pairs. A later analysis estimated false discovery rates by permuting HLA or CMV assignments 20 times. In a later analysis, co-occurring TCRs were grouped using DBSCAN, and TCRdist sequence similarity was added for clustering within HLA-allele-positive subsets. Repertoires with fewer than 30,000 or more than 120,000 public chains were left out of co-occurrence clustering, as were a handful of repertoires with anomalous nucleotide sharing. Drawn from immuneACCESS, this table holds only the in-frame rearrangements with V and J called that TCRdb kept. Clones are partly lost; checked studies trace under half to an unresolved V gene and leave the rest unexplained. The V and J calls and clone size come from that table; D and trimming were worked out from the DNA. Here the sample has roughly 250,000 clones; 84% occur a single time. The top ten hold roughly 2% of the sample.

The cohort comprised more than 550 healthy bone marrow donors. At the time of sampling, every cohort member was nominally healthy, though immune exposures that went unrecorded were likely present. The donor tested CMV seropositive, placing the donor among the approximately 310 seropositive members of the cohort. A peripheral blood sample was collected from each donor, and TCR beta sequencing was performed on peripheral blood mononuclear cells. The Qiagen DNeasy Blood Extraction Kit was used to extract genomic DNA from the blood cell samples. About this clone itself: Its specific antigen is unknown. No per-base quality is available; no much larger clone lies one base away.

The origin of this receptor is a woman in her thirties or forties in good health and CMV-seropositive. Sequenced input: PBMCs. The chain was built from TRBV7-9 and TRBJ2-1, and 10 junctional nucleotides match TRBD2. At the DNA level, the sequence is TGTGCCAGCAGCTGGGCTAGCGGGAGCAATGAGCAGTTCTTC. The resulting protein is CASSWASGSNEQFF.